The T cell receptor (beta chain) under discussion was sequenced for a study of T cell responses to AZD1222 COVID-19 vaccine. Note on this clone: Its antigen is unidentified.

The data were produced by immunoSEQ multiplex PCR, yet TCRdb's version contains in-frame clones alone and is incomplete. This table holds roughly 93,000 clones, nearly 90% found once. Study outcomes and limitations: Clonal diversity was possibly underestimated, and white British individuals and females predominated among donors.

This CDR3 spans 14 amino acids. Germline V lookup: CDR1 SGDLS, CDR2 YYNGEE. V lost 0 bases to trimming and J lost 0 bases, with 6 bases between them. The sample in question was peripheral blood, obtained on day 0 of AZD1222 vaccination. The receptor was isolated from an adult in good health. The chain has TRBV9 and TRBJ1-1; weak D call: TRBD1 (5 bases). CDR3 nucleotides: TGTGCCAGCAGCGTAGGGGGCATGAACACTGAAGCTTTCTTT. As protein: CASSVGGMNTEAFF.